These T cell receptor beta chains were read from a single sample in a study of T cell responses to AZD1222 COVID-19 vaccine. TCRdb's copy holds only in-frame clones and misses some; the assay was immunoSEQ multiplex PCR. The sample gives just under 90,000 clones, approximately 89% of which show up once; roughly 5% is in the top ten. Here the sequenced sample was peripheral blood, taken 28 days after the second AZD1222 dose. These receptors all stem from an adult who received the AZD1222 COVID-19 vaccine. Each CDR3 is given with its conserved first and last residue. A D gene is named only where the DNA matches it firmly.

cdr3_aa: CASSFGTSGGTWETQYF
v_call: TRBV11-2
d_call: TRBD2

cdr3_aa: CASSLYIIRGVGDSGANVLTF
v_call: TRBV3-1/TRBV3-2
d_call: .

cdr3_aa: CASSYHRLAREAFF
v_call: TRBV6-5
d_call: .

cdr3_aa: CASGTAGGYTF
v_call: TRBV7-9
d_call: .

cdr3_aa: CASSSGEISYEQYF
v_call: TRBV27
d_call: .

cdr3_aa: CASSRRDYYTGELFF
v_call: TRBV14
d_call: TRBD2

cdr3_aa: CASSPWTSGGNQPQHF
v_call: TRBV28
d_call: .

cdr3_aa: CASSSRTEAFF
v_call: TRBV5-6
d_call: .

cdr3_aa: CASSSDRGQPQHF
v_call: TRBV11-2
d_call: TRBD1

cdr3_aa: CAWSPGQVGQPQHF
v_call: TRBV30
d_call: TRBD1

cdr3_aa: CASSFSLNYGYTF
v_call: TRBV7-8
d_call: .

cdr3_aa: CASSLFGSPLHF
v_call: TRBV5-5
d_call: .

cdr3_aa: CASSESSSGANVLTF
v_call: TRBV2
d_call: .

cdr3_aa: CASSYSWTAGNTIYF
v_call: TRBV6-6
d_call: .

cdr3_aa: CAWSVRGLILGAFF
v_call: TRBV30
d_call: .

cdr3_aa: CASSEQTADTQYF
v_call: TRBV2
d_call: .

cdr3_aa: CASSKLGELFF
v_call: TRBV7-8
d_call: .

cdr3_aa: CASSQDSGTDTQYF
v_call: TRBV3-1/TRBV3-2
d_call: .

cdr3_aa: CASSYLWQGAYGYTF
v_call: TRBV6-2/TRBV6-3
d_call: TRBD1

cdr3_aa: CASSRPYNQPQHF
v_call: TRBV28
d_call: .

cdr3_aa: CASSRITGATNEKLFF
v_call: TRBV18
d_call: TRBD1

cdr3_aa: CASSFRGTRQEAFF
v_call: TRBV27
d_call: .

cdr3_aa: CASSIQGSYNSPLHF
v_call: TRBV19
d_call: .

cdr3_aa: CASSQGQITEAFF
v_call: TRBV4-1
d_call: .

cdr3_aa: CASSSPGGVNTEAFF
v_call: TRBV19
d_call: .

cdr3_aa: CASSTPPGQGAQGTGELFF
v_call: TRBV6-2/TRBV6-3
d_call: TRBD1

cdr3_aa: CASSPRQANSGNTIYF
v_call: TRBV7-9
d_call: .

cdr3_aa: CASSRGQGATGNTIYF
v_call: TRBV19
d_call: TRBD1

cdr3_aa: CASSYSTSGTEAFF
v_call: TRBV6-5
d_call: .

cdr3_aa: CASSYSSDPQDPNTGELFF
v_call: TRBV6-2/TRBV6-3
d_call: .

cdr3_aa: CASSFSWTGNTEAFF
v_call: TRBV5-1
d_call: TRBD1

cdr3_aa: CASSTGQMRAFF
v_call: TRBV5-4
d_call: .